These 7 T cell receptor beta chains came from one sample sequenced in a study of CD8+ T cells in alopecia areata. RNA extraction and reverse transcription yielded cDNA as sequencing template. Profiled with immunoSEQ multiplex PCR; TCRdb holds only in-frame clones, not every one. The table lists 220,000 or so clones, about 53% of them singletons. The sample in question was CD4+ T cells sorted from blood, obtained at week 0. The receptors here all came from a human donor with alopecia areata.

As to this clone: At one boundary the junction diverges from the germline segment, which might be a read error. Additional DNA sequences in this sample encode the identical CDR3. V and J are TRBV7-7 and TRBJ2-5; 10 bases fit TRBD2. The CDR3 is made up of 14 amino acids. CDR1 SSHAT and CDR2 FNYEAQ come from the germline V gene (reference sequence). The CDR3 nucleotides read TGTGCTAGCAGCTCTAGCGGGAGCGGAGAGACCCAGTACTTC. Amino acid sequence: CASSSSGSGETQYF.

CDR3 nucleotide sequence: TGTGCCTCCGGACAGGGGGCAGTTCTTGATGGCTACACCTTC. Its protein is CASGQGAVLDGYTF. The chain is built from TRBV30 and TRBJ1-2; 11 positions agree with TRBD1. Germline CDR1 reads GTSNPN; CDR2 reads SVGIG (reference sequence). V trimming: 7 bases; J trimming: 6 bases; junction bases outside the gene matches: 10. CDR3 length equals 14 residues.

The chain carries TRBV29-1 and TRBJ1-6; D is possibly TRBD1 (6 bases). The CDR3 is 13 amino acids. Between the trimmed V and J ends, which lost 5 bases and 7 bases, there was a span of 12 bases. Germline lookup yields CDR1 SQVTM and CDR2 ANQGSEA. CDR3 bases: TGCAGCGTTTCGCAGGACAGAAATTCACCCCTCCACTTT. Its protein is CSVSQDRNSPLHF.

This clone was counted a single time. A much larger clone is a single base away; this may be a read error. CDR3 amino acids: CASSPSYEQYF. As DNA, the CDR3 is TGTGCCAGCAGTCCCTCCTACGAGCAGTACTTC. This chain joins TRBV2 and TRBJ2-7; D is undetermined. V shed 5 bases and J shed 0 bases, with 2 bases lying between them. The CDR3 loop spans 11 amino acids. Germline V lookup: CDR1 SNHLY, CDR2 FYNNEI.

This chain uses TRBV4-1 with TRBJ1-1; D remains ambiguous. V gave up 6 bases and J gave up 2 bases, with 4 bases separating them. This CDR3 comprises 11 residues. Looked up from germline, CDR1 is MGHRA and CDR2 is YSYEKL. The CDR3 DNA reads TGCGCCAGCAGGTATAACACTGAAGCTTTCTTT. Amino acid sequence: CASRYNTEAFF.

V usage is TRBV6-6 and J usage is TRBJ2-7; TRBD1 is a possible D gene (6 bases). V lost 6 bases and J lost 5, with 11 bases in between. The germline gives CDR1 MNHNY, CDR2 SVGAGI (reference sequence). This CDR3 is built from 12 residues. Here the CDR3 reads CASSHGGDEQYF. The DNA for the CDR3 is TGTGCCAGCAGCCATGGGGGCGACGAGCAGTACTTC.

The chain uses TRBV15 and TRBJ2-7; D remains unclear. The CDR3 extends over 14 amino acids. The V end lost 4 bases, the J end lost 2 bases, and 12 bases lay between the germline ends. The germline V gene encodes CDR1 LNHNV and CDR2 YYDKDF (reference sequence). The CDR3: CATSTGLPAYEQYF. In nucleotides, the CDR3 is TGTGCCACCAGCACCGGGCTACCGGCCTACGAGCAGTACTTC.